These 27 T cell receptor beta chains originate from one sample sequenced in a study of blood T cell repertoires in COVID-19. Sequencing used immunoSEQ multiplex PCR; TCRdb keeps in-frame clones, though not all of them. The sample gives some 170,000 clones, about 87% of which show up once; 1.5% to 2% is in the top ten. Specimen: peripheral blood. The source of these receptors is a woman aged 45 to 65 with acute or convalescent COVID-19.

The rearrangement uses TRBV7-9 and TRBJ2-2, with 11 bases fitting TRBD2. Trimming cost V 1 base and J 5 bases; bases outside gene matches: 6. This CDR3 region has 17 residues. Per germline, CDR1 SEHNR and CDR2 FQNEAQ (reference sequence). CDR3 sequence (DNA): TGTGCCAGCAGCTTAGAACTAGCGGGAGTTCGGACCGGGGAGCTGTTTTTT. Translated: CASSLELAGVRTGELFF.

V usage is TRBV14 and J usage is TRBJ2-7; no firm D call. The CDR3 consists of 12 residues. Trimming removed 4 bases at V and 3 bases at J, with 7 bases between. Germline V gene lookup returns CDR1 SGHDN and CDR2 FVKESK. The CDR3 region is CASSPTGYEQYF. The CDR3 nucleotides are TGTGCCAGCAGCCCGACTGGCTACGAGCAGTACTTC.

The chain recombines TRBV5-8 with TRBJ2-5, with D uncertain. V was shortened by 3 bases and J by 1 base, with 13 bases between the two germline ends. The CDR3 length is 15 residues. Germline CDR1 reads SGHTS; CDR2 reads YDEGEE. The CDR3 loop is CASSSEYSSQETQYF. The CDR3 coding sequence is TGTGCCAGCAGCTCGGAATATAGCTCCCAAGAGACCCAGTACTTC.

The rearrangement links TRBV5-8 to TRBJ1-1, with TRBD1 identical over 7 bases. CDR3 length: 14 residues. Germline V gives CDR1 SGHTS, CDR2 YDEGEE. J lost 2 bases, V lost 4 bases, and 5 bases had no gene match. CDR3 residues: CASSRDRVNTEAFF. Here the CDR3 DNA reads TGTGCCAGCAGCCGAGACAGGGTTAACACTGAAGCTTTCTTT.

This clone was found a few times. The J gene is TRBJ2-2, the V gene TRBV9; a weak D match, TRBD1 (6 bases). This CDR3 is 13 amino acids long. The V and J ends lost 3 bases and 8 bases respectively, with 11 bases between them. The germline V gene encodes CDR1 SGDLS and CDR2 YYNGEE. CDR3 amino acids: CASSATGFGELFF. The CDR3 DNA reads as TGTGCCAGCAGCGCGACAGGTTTTGGGGAGCTGTTTTTT.

The rearrangement uses TRBV9 and TRBJ1-6; TRBD1 agrees at 8 bases. CDR3 size: 16 residues. The trim removed 0 bases at V and 4 bases at J, leaving 3 bases unmatched. Looked up from germline, CDR1 is SGDLS and CDR2 is YYNGEE. CDR3 amino acids: CASSVGQGIYNSPLHF. In DNA, the CDR3 is TGTGCCAGCAGCGTAGGACAGGGGATATATAATTCACCCCTCCACTTT.

The chain recombines TRBV6-5 with TRBJ1-1; 8 bases map to TRBD1. Germline V gene data show CDR1 as MNHEY and CDR2 as SVGAGI. The CDR3 length is 14 residues. The trim removed 5 bases at V and 7 bases at J, leaving 9 bases unmatched. In nucleotides, the CDR3 is TGTGCCAGCAGTCACCCAGGGGGCCCGGTTGAAGCTTTCTTT. It is translated as CASSHPGGPVEAFF.

The chain carries TRBV4-3 and TRBJ1-2; D call uncertain. Germline V CDR1 and CDR2: LGHNA, YSLEER. The CDR3 length is 16 residues. Trimming stripped 0 bases from V and 0 bases from J, with 11 bases between. CDR3 sequence: CASSQDRPQPNYGYTF. In nucleotides, the CDR3 is TGCGCCAGCAGCCAAGACCGCCCACAACCTAACTATGGCTACACCTTC.

This clone was observed once. The gene calls are TRBV12-3 or TRBV12-4 and TRBJ2-5; perhaps TRBD1 as D (6 bases). The CDR3 consists of 13 residues. The germline V and J ends were trimmed by 6 bases and 5 bases, with 13 bases remaining between them. For the CDR3, the DNA is TGTGCCAGCAGAGAGGGGGTAGTGGAGACCCAGTACTTC. It codes for CASREGVVETQYF.

Turning to this clone: This CDR3 is also generated by other DNA sequences in the sample. The rearrangement joins TRBV5-1 to TRBJ2-3; D is possibly TRBD1 (7 bases). CDR1 SGHRS and CDR2 YFSETQ come from the germline V gene. With 0 bases removed from V and 5 bases from J, the gap between germline ends came to 10 bases. CDR3 size: 14 residues. This CDR3 is CASSLGQGGDTQYF. CDR3 sequence (DNA): TGCGCCAGCAGCTTGGGTCAGGGGGGAGATACGCAGTATTTT.

The chain couples TRBV4-3 to TRBJ1-1; 7 nucleotides match TRBD1. V lost 1 base to trimming and J lost 0 bases; unmatched junction nucleotides: 2. This CDR3 spans 15 amino acids. Per germline, CDR1 LGHNA and CDR2 YSLEER. The DNA for the CDR3 is TGCGCCAGCAGCCAAGGAACAGGGGTGAACACTGAAGCTTTCTTT. Protein: CASSQGTGVNTEAFF.

The chain carries TRBV21-1 and TRBJ2-7; whether TRBD2, the table's D call, matches the DNA was not checked. TRBV21-1 is a pseudogene. The CDR3 is 15 residues long. The CDR3, as DNA: TGTGCCAGCAGCAAATGGGGGGGCTCCGTCTACGAGCAGTACTTC. Translation gives CASSKWGGSVYEQYF.

This clone has more than one count but fewer than ten. The chain couples TRBV5-4 to TRBJ1-1; D is unresolved. The CDR3 totals 15 residues. The V end was cut by 0 bases, the J end by 6 bases, with 15 bases between. The germline gives CDR1 SGHNT, CDR2 YYREEE (reference sequence). The CDR3 reads CASSLGTPAESEAFF. The CDR3 DNA is TGTGCCAGCAGCTTGGGCACCCCGGCGGAATCTGAAGCTTTCTTT.

V gene TRBV21-1 combines with J gene TRBJ1-3; whether TRBD1, the table's D call, matches the DNA was not checked. TRBV21-1 is a known pseudogene. The CDR3 spans 15 residues. The CDR3 loop reads CASSKVDSSGNTIYF. As DNA, the CDR3 is TGTGCCAGCAGCAAAGTCGACAGCTCTGGAAACACCATATATTTT.

This chain links TRBV4-3 with TRBJ2-1; D might be TRBD2 (5 bases). The CDR3 is 17 residues long. From germline, CDR1 is LGHNA and CDR2 YSLEER. V lost 0 bases to trimming and J lost 1 base, with 13 bases between them. The CDR3 sequence is CASSQDEAGSSYNEQFF. DNA for the CDR3: TGCGCCAGCAGCCAAGATGAGGCGGGCAGTTCCTACAATGAGCAGTTCTTC.

This clone showed up just once. The chain links TRBV18 to TRBJ2-2; 9 bases line up with TRBD1. The CDR3 consists of 15 residues. Per the germline V gene, CDR1 is KGHSH and CDR2 is LQKENI. Trimming at V came to 3 bases and at J to 5 bases, leaving 4 bases not matched to a gene. The CDR3 region has the DNA TGTGCCAGCTCACCCGGACAGGGGTGGACCGGGGAGCTGTTTTTT. Amino acids: CASSPGQGWTGELFF.

The chain links TRBV3-1 (or the pseudogene TRBV3-2) to TRBJ2-1; D call uncertain. This CDR3 comprises 16 residues. CDR1 and CDR2 from the germline V gene are LGHDT and YNNKEL (reference sequence). V lost 4 bases to trimming and J lost 3 bases, with 16 bases between them. The CDR3 bases are TGTGCCAGCAGCCCCGATCCGGCGGAGCGCTACAATGAGCAGTTCTTC. This codes for CASSPDPAERYNEQFF.

The chain carries TRBV3-1 (or the pseudogene TRBV3-2) and TRBJ1-2, with TRBD1 identical over 11 bases. V was pared by 8 bases and J by 0 bases, with 11 bases of the junction left unmatched. Germline V gives CDR1 LGHDT, CDR2 YNNKEL (reference sequence). The CDR3 runs 17 residues. CDR3 DNA: TGTGCCAGCCCCAAGGGACAGGGGGGCTCAGCTAACTATGGCTACACCTTC. It yields the protein CASPKGQGGSANYGYTF.

The J gene is TRBJ1-1, the V gene TRBV7-3; TRBD1 is a possible D gene (6 bases). The CDR3 is 15 amino acids. The V gene lost 5 bases and the J gene lost 1 base, with 14 bases spanning the gap. Germline CDR1 SGHTA, CDR2 FQGTGA. CDR3 in DNA: TGTGCCAGCAGCCAGACAGGTGCGAGGAACACTGAAGCTTTCTTT. Translated: CASSQTGARNTEAFF.

V is TRBV6-6 and J is TRBJ2-1, with D hard to call. Per the germline V gene, CDR1 is MNHNY and CDR2 is SVGAGI (reference sequence). The CDR3 is 13 amino acids. Trimming shortened V by 3 bases and J by 7 bases, and 10 bases separated the two germline ends. CDR3 nucleotide sequence: TGTGCCAGCAGTTATGACTCCTGGAATGAGCAGTTCTTC. Protein product: CASSYDSWNEQFF.

The CDR3 loop is CAWSEGQGANEQFF. The CDR3 DNA reads as TGTGCCTGGAGTGAAGGACAGGGGGCGAATGAGCAGTTCTTC. The chain joins TRBV30 to TRBJ2-1; 11 positions agree with TRBD1. Trimming at V came to 1 base and at J to 7 bases, leaving 3 bases not matched to a gene. Germline CDR1 reads GTSNPN; CDR2 reads SVGIG (reference sequence). This CDR3 is 14 amino acids long.

The chain combines TRBV28 with TRBJ1-5; tentative D call: TRBD1 (6 bases). V lost 4 bases to trimming and J lost 2 bases, with 15 bases between them. The CDR3 runs 16 residues. The V gene's germline CDR1 is MDHEN and CDR2 SYDVKM. The CDR3 sequence: CASSYRRGSGNQPQHF. The CDR3 DNA reads as TGTGCCAGCAGTTACCGCAGGGGTTCGGGCAATCAGCCCCAGCATTTT.

The chain carries TRBV29-1 and TRBJ1-2, with D perhaps TRBD1 (5 bases). This CDR3 region has 11 residues. V gave up 4 bases and J gave up 6 bases, with 9 bases separating them. The germline CDR1 and CDR2 sequences are SQVTM and ANQGSEA. The CDR3: CSVGQSDGYTF. In DNA, the CDR3 is TGCAGCGTTGGACAGTCAGATGGCTACACCTTC.

In this sample, this clone turned up a few times. The chain recombines TRBV30 with TRBJ2-2; TRBD1 matches 8 bases. V gave up 5 bases and J gave up 6 bases; unmatched junction bases: 14. Germline values: CDR1 GTSNPN, CDR2 SVGIG (reference sequence). This CDR3 contains 16 residues. DNA of the CDR3: TGTGCCTGGCAACCTTGGGCAGGGGGCCCCTCCGGGGAGCTGTTTTTT. This codes for CAWQPWAGGPSGELFF.

The J gene is TRBJ2-1, the V gene TRBV7-8, with D perhaps matching TRBD2 (5 bases). Trimming cost V 5 bases and J 2 bases, with 10 bases left between them. The germline V gene encodes CDR1 SGHVS and CDR2 FQNEAQ. This CDR3 has 14 amino acids. In DNA, the CDR3 is TGTGCCAGCAGCCTAAGAGGGACCTACAATGAGCAGTTCTTC. The encoded protein is CASSLRGTYNEQFF.

The chain links TRBV3-1 (or the pseudogene TRBV3-2) to TRBJ1-2, with 9 bases fitting TRBD1. The ends lost 0 bases at V and 7 bases at J; junction bases unmatched: 6. CDR1 LGHDT and CDR2 YNNKEL come from the germline V gene (reference sequence). This CDR3 comprises 15 residues. The CDR3 loop reads CASSQEQGARGGYTF. CDR3 nucleotide sequence: TGTGCCAGCAGCCAAGAACAGGGGGCGCGAGGTGGCTACACCTTC.

The chain combines TRBV11-2 with TRBJ2-2; no firm D call. The germline gives CDR1 SGHAT, CDR2 FQNNGV. Trimming took off 4 bases at V and 3 bases at J, with 12 bases between the two ends. CDR3 size: 15 residues. The CDR3 coding sequence is TGTGCCAGCAGCTCCTTGGCCCCCTACACCGGGGAGCTGTTTTTT. Its protein product is CASSSLAPYTGELFF.